This TCR beta chain was recorded in a study of blood T cell repertoires in COVID-19. For the study at large: Whether acute or convalescent, the COVID-19 samples came from the United States, Italy and Spain.

Data came from immunoSEQ multiplex PCR; TCRdb stores just in-frame clones and leaves some out. The sample includes some 50,000 clones, approximately 85% seen only once; the top ten take roughly 7%. The CDR3 consists of 14 residues. The germline V gene has CDR1 SGHVS and CDR2 FQNEAQ. Trimming took off 3 bases at V and 3 bases at J, with 11 bases between the two ends. J is TRBJ1-2 and V is TRBV7-8; D not certain. This sequence was found in a man in his forties with acute or convalescent COVID-19. The specimen sequenced was peripheral blood. CDR3 bases: TGTGCCAGCAGCTTGTCCACAATCGACTATGGCTACACCTTC. This gives the protein CASSLSTIDYGYTF.